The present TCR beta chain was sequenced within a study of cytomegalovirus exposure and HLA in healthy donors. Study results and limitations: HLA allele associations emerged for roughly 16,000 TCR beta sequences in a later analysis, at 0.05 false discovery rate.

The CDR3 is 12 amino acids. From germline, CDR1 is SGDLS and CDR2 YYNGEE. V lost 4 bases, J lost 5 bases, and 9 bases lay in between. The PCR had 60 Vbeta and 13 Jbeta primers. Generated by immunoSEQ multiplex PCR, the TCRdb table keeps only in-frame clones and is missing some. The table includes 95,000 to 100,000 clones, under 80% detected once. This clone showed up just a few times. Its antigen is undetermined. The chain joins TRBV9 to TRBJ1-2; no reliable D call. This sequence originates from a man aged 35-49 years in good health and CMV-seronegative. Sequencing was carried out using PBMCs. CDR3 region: CASSTGDYGYTF. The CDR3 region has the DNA TGTGCCAGCAGCACCGGAGATTATGGCTACACCTTC.